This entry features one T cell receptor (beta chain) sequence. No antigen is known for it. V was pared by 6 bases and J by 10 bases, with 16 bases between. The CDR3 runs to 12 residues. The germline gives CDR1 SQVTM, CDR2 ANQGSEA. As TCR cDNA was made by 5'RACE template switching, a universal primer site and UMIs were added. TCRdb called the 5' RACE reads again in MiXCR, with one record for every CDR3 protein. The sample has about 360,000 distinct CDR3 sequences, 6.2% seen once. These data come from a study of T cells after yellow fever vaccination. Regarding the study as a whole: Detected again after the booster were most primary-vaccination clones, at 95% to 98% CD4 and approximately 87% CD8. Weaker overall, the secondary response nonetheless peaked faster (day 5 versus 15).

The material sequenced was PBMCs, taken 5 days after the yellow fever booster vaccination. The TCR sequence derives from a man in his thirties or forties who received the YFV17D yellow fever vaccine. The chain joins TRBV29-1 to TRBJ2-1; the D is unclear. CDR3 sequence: CSVKLSLGEQFF. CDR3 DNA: TGCAGCGTGAAACTATCCCTGGGAGAGCAGTTCTTC.